This entry lists 32 T cell receptor beta chains sequenced from one sample in a study of blood T cell repertoires in COVID-19. The protocol was immunoSEQ multiplex PCR, while the TCRdb copy is restricted to in-frame clones and leaves out a portion. The sample has some 110,000 clones; around 86% are singletons. The sequencing sample was made of peripheral blood. The source of these receptors is a man in his forties or fifties with acute or convalescent COVID-19.

The V gene is TRBV7-8, the J gene TRBJ2-7; 7 bases are shared with TRBD1. Germline V gene data show CDR1 as SGHVS and CDR2 as FQNEAQ. V lost 5 bases to trimming and J lost 3 bases; unmatched junction nucleotides: 10. The CDR3 is 15 residues long. The CDR3 here is CASSPMHWTGYEQYF. The CDR3, as DNA: TGTGCCAGCAGCCCTATGCATTGGACAGGCTACGAGCAGTACTTC.

This clone was seen a few times. The chain couples TRBV28 to TRBJ2-7, with 10 bases lining up with TRBD1. Trimming cost V 4 bases and J 3 bases; bases outside gene matches: 9. CDR1 is MDHEN and CDR2 is SYDVKM in the germline V gene. The length of the CDR3 is 16 residues. The CDR3 nucleotides are TGTGCCAGCAGTTACCTCAGGGACAGGGGAGGCTACGAGCAGTACTTC. This gives the protein CASSYLRDRGGYEQYF.

The chain recombines TRBV15 with TRBJ1-5, with D tentatively TRBD1 (5 bases). Germline CDR1 and CDR2: LNHNV and YYDKDF (reference sequence). V was pared by 5 bases and J by 7 bases, with 15 bases between. The CDR3 is made up of 14 amino acids. The CDR3 region is CATSEEAGGQPQHF. The CDR3 DNA reads as TGTGCCACCAGCGAGGAGGCCGGGGGACAGCCCCAGCATTTT.

This rearrangement joins TRBV30 to TRBJ2-7; D is possibly TRBD1 (6 bases). Germline V gene data show CDR1 as GTSNPN and CDR2 as SVGIG (reference sequence). V lost 0 bases and J 4 bases, leaving 13 bases between the germline ends. CDR3 length: 14 amino acids. The CDR3 DNA reads as TGTGCCTGGAGTGTAGGGGGAACAGGTTACGAGCAGTACTTC. This encodes CAWSVGGTGYEQYF.

The V and J genes are TRBV5-6 and TRBJ1-2; TRBD1 is a possible D gene (5 bases). CDR1 is SGHDT and CDR2 is YYEEEE in the germline V gene. The CDR3 is 12 amino acids. Trimming took 7 bases from V and 4 from J, leaving 11 bases between them. Here the CDR3 reads CASSDSLYGYTF. CDR3 nucleotide sequence: TGTGCCAGCTCCGACAGCCTCTATGGCTACACCTTC.

CDR3 bases: TGTGCCAGTAGAGAGGCCCAATCACCCCTCCACTTT. Translation: CASREAQSPLHF. The V gene is TRBV19, the J gene TRBJ1-6; D unclear. V was clipped by 6 bases and J by 10 bases, with 10 bases between them. The CDR3 runs to 12 residues. Germline loops: CDR1 LNHDA, CDR2 SQIVND (reference sequence).

This sequence joins TRBV6-8 and TRBJ1-4, with D hard to call. Germline CDR1 is MNHGY and CDR2 is SAAAGT. This CDR3 contains 12 residues. V gave up 8 bases and J gave up 1 base, with 5 bases separating them. CDR3 amino acids: CASPRTNEKLFF. In nucleotides, the CDR3 is TGTGCCAGCCCGCGAACTAATGAAAAACTGTTTTTT.

The chain recombines TRBV19 with TRBJ1-1; no reliable D call. Per the germline V gene, CDR1 is LNHDA and CDR2 is SQIVND (reference sequence). Trimming pared 7 bases from V and 9 bases from J, leaving 12 bases between. The CDR3 is made up of 11 amino acids. The CDR3, as DNA: TGTGCCAGTACCTCAGGAAATAAAGCTTTCTTT. This encodes CASTSGNKAFF. Filled out from reference TRBV19 and TRBJ1-1, the complete variable domain reads DGGITQSPKYLFRKEGQNVTLSCEQNLNHDAMYWYRQDPGQGLRLIYYSQIVNDFQKGDIAEGYSVSREKKESFPLTVTSAQKNPTAFYLCASTSGNKAFFGQGTRLTVV.

The chain employs TRBV11-3 and TRBJ2-3; unclear D gene. Germline CDR1 SGHNT, CDR2 YENEEA. The CDR3 consists of 14 residues. Trimming shortened V by 4 bases and J by 2 bases, and 10 bases separated the two germline ends. CDR3 sequence reads: CASSSFSDTDTQYF. CDR3 DNA sequence: TGTGCCAGCAGCTCATTCTCAGACACAGATACGCAGTATTTT. Full variable domain (missing parts from reference TRBV11-3 and TRBJ2-3): EAGVVQSPRYKIIEKKQPVAFWCNPISGHNTLYWYLQNLGQGPELLIRYENEEAVDDSQLPKDRFSAERLKGVDSTLKIQPAELGDSAVYLCASSSFSDTDTQYFGPGTRLTVL.

J is TRBJ1-2 and V is TRBV6-5; no clear D gene. V lost 6 bases and J lost 4, with 18 bases in between. The length of the CDR3 is 15 residues. Germline CDR1 MNHEY, CDR2 SVGAGI. Here the CDR3 DNA reads TGTGCCAGCAGACACCGACACGCGGGCACCTATGGCTACACCTTC. It is translated as CASRHRHAGTYGYTF.

The chain is built from TRBV25-1 and TRBJ1-4; 8 bases line up with TRBD1. V shed 4 bases, J shed 8 bases, and the junction held 15 bases outside the gene matches. The CDR3 extends over 17 amino acids. Germline CDR1 is MGHDK and CDR2 is SYGVNS. CDR3 sequence (DNA): TGTGCCAGCAGTGTCCGACAGGGGACGACGCTAAACGAAAAACTGTTTTTT. As protein: CASSVRQGTTLNEKLFF.

The chain carries TRBV7-3 and TRBJ2-7, with a tentative D call TRBD2 (6 bases). CDR1 is SGHTA and CDR2 is FQGTGA in the germline V gene. V was pared by 0 bases and J by 6 bases, with 18 bases between. This CDR3 is built from 16 residues. CDR3 DNA: TGTGCCAGCAGCTTAACGCCCTGGGACTCGGCTAGCGAGCAGTACTTC. Translated: CASSLTPWDSASEQYF.

The chain recombines TRBV2 with TRBJ1-6; 8 bases line up with TRBD1. V was clipped by 0 bases and J by 7 bases; unmatched bases: 2. This CDR3 comprises 15 residues. Germline assignment: CDR1 SNHLY and CDR2 FYNNEI. CDR3: CASSEARDRNSPLHF. The CDR3 DNA reads as TGTGCCAGCAGTGAAGCGAGGGACAGGAATTCACCCCTCCACTTT.

By frequency in the sample, this clone is medium-sized. The chain is built from TRBV6-6 and TRBJ1-2; tentatively, D is TRBD1 (5 bases). This CDR3 is 15 amino acids long. From germline, CDR1 is MNHNY and CDR2 SVGAGI (reference sequence). V was shortened by 4 bases and J by 6 bases, with 18 bases between the two germline ends. In DNA form, the CDR3 reads TGTGCCAGCAGTTTCGGGGACCTTCAGCGGGATGGCTACACCTTC. It codes for CASSFGDLQRDGYTF.

This sequence joins TRBV25-1 and TRBJ2-7; 7 bases map to TRBD1. From germline, CDR1 is MGHDK and CDR2 SYGVNS. The CDR3 length is 13 residues. V shed 4 bases, J shed 3 bases, and the junction held 3 bases outside the gene matches. CDR3 region: CASSVSGGYEQYF. For the CDR3, the DNA is TGTGCCAGCAGTGTTTCAGGGGGCTACGAGCAGTACTTC.

The rearrangement links TRBV6-5 to TRBJ2-3, with D perhaps TRBD1 (6 bases). There are 12 residues in the CDR3. Germline lookup yields CDR1 MNHEY and CDR2 SVGAGI. Trimming removed 7 bases at V and 2 bases at J, with 7 bases between. The CDR3 loop reads CASTGATDTQYF. The DNA of the CDR3 is TGTGCCAGCACAGGGGCCACAGATACGCAGTATTTT.

The V call is TRBV10-2, the J call TRBJ1-1, with unresolved D. The CDR3 consists of 13 residues. Per germline, CDR1 WSHSY and CDR2 SAAADI. V was shortened by 5 bases and J by 2 bases, with 9 bases between the two germline ends. The DNA for the CDR3 is TGCGCCAGCAGTATCGGGGTAAACACTGAAGCTTTCTTT. Residues: CASSIGVNTEAFF.

This chain links TRBV25-1 with TRBJ1-1, with unresolved D. In germline, CDR1 is MGHDK, CDR2 SYGVNS. The CDR3 has 12 residues. Trimming left V 6 bases short and J 4 bases short, with 9 bases between. The CDR3 bases are TGTGCCAGCAGGGAAGGAGGCACTGAAGCTTTCTTT. It yields the protein CASREGGTEAFF.

This clone occurred a few times. CDR3 DNA sequence: TGTGCCAGCAGCTTAGGCCGGGACAGCTACACCGGGGAGCTGTTTTTT. Its protein product is CASSLGRDSYTGELFF. This sequence joins TRBV7-9 and TRBJ2-2; 7 bases map to TRBD1. Unmatched junction bases numbered 5, after V lost 1 base and J lost 3 bases. CDR3 size: 16 residues. Looked up from germline, CDR1 is SEHNR and CDR2 is FQNEAQ (reference sequence).

This clone was found once. This rearrangement joins TRBV4-1 to TRBJ1-5; D is unresolved. CDR1 is MGHRA and CDR2 is YSYEKL in the germline V gene. V dropped 4 bases and J dropped 2 bases, with 12 bases sitting between them. The CDR3 runs 15 residues. CDR3 sequence (DNA): TGCGCCAGCAGCCCGGAGGGTAGCGGCAATCAGCCCCAGCATTTT. Its translation is CASSPEGSGNQPQHF.

The rearrangement joins TRBV6-6 to TRBJ2-1; unclear D gene. Looked up from germline, CDR1 is MNHNY and CDR2 is SVGAGI (reference sequence). V shed 4 bases and J shed 8 bases, with 6 bases lying between them. The CDR3 consists of 11 residues. The chain's CDR3 is CASSSTDEQFF. The CDR3 nucleotides are TGTGCCAGCAGTTCCACGGATGAGCAGTTCTTC.

The rearrangement uses TRBV6-5 and TRBJ2-1, with D hard to call. Trimming took 4 bases from V and 9 from J, leaving 19 bases between them. In germline, CDR1 is MNHEY, CDR2 SVGAGI. CDR3 length: 15 amino acids. CDR3 sequence reads: CASSSRQSLGFEQFF. CDR3 coding DNA: TGTGCCAGCAGTTCCAGGCAATCTTTGGGCTTTGAGCAGTTCTTC.

The chain combines TRBV10-3 with TRBJ1-1; maybe TRBD1 (6 bases). The ends were cut back, 0 bases at V and 4 bases at J, with 12 bases in the middle. The CDR3 is made up of 15 amino acids. CDR1 and CDR2 from the germline V gene are ENHRY and SYGVKD. CDR3 loop: CAISESWGLSTEAFF. DNA of the CDR3: TGTGCCATCAGTGAGTCGTGGGGGCTCAGCACTGAAGCTTTCTTT.

The CDR3 nucleotides are TGTGCCAGCAGCCCTCAAGATGGGACAGTTAATAAATTTTCACACCCCCTCCACTTT. Amino acid sequence: CASSPQDGTVNKFSHPLHF. The chain carries TRBV6-2 or TRBV6-3 and TRBJ1-6, with 7 bases matching TRBD1. Germline loops: CDR1 MNHEY, CDR2 SVGEGT. The CDR3 is 19 amino acids. V lost 6 bases, J lost 13 bases, and 27 bases stayed unmatched.

This chain links TRBV28 with TRBJ2-7; 8 bases are a match to TRBD1. Germline V gives CDR1 MDHEN, CDR2 SYDVKM. CDR3 length: 14 residues. J was trimmed by 1 base and V by 8 bases; bases with no gene match: 7. The CDR3 DNA sequence: TGTGCCAGCCGACTAAACAGGGGGTCCTACGAGCAGTACTTC. It specifies CASRLNRGSYEQYF.

CDR3: CAWRETNSPLHF. Written as DNA, the CDR3 is TGTGCCTGGAGGGAGACCAATTCACCCCTCCACTTT. The chain combines TRBV30 with TRBJ1-6, with unresolved D. The CDR3 totals 12 residues. V lost 3 bases and J 7 bases, leaving 7 bases between the germline ends. From germline, CDR1 is GTSNPN and CDR2 SVGIG (reference sequence).

The chain combines TRBV7-6 with TRBJ2-7; 8 bases agree with TRBD1. Germline V gene data show CDR1 as SGHVS and CDR2 as FNYEAQ. V gave up 5 bases and J gave up 2 bases; unmatched junction bases: 11. CDR3 size: 16 residues. The CDR3 nucleotides read TGTGCCAGCAGCCCCGGCGGCGGACAGGGAGCCTACGAGCAGTACTTC. It specifies CASSPGGGQGAYEQYF.

This chain joins TRBV11-2 and TRBJ2-1, with a weak D call TRBD1 (5 bases). This CDR3 has 16 amino acids. V gave up 5 bases and J gave up 4 bases, with 18 bases separating them. Germline V gene lookup returns CDR1 SGHAT and CDR2 FQNNGV. This chain's CDR3 is CASSLVAGPTYNEQFF. The DNA of the CDR3 is TGTGCCAGCAGCCTGGTGGCAGGGCCGACTTACAATGAGCAGTTCTTC.

The gene calls are TRBV28 and TRBJ2-2, with 8 bases aligning to TRBD2. CDR3 length equals 14 residues. Germline-derived CDR1 and CDR2 are MDHEN and SYDVKM. V lost 2 bases to trimming and J lost 7 bases; unmatched junction nucleotides: 3. The CDR3 loop is CASSLVLAVGELFF. CDR3 DNA sequence: TGTGCCAGCAGTTTAGTACTAGCGGTCGGGGAGCTGTTTTTT.

V and J are TRBV10-2 and TRBJ1-2; D unresolved. The CDR3 covers 13 residues. Between the trimmed V and J ends, which lost 3 bases and 3 bases, there was a span of 8 bases. Germline V CDR1 and CDR2: WSHSY, SAAADI. The CDR3 loop reads CASSDNRDYGYTF. DNA for the CDR3: TGCGCCAGCAGTGATAACAGAGACTATGGCTACACCTTC.

This clone was counted a single time. V and J are TRBV3-1 (or the pseudogene TRBV3-2) and TRBJ2-2, with D possibly being TRBD1 (6 bases). Germline V gene sequence: CDR1 LGHDT, CDR2 YNNKEL (reference sequence). V shed 2 bases and J shed 6 bases, with 13 bases lying between them. This CDR3 has 15 residues. DNA of the CDR3: TGTGCCAGCAGCCAAATCACAGGGTATTCCGGGGAGCTGTTTTTT. Translated, it gives CASSQITGYSGELFF.

The chain carries TRBV29-1 and TRBJ1-3; D ambiguous. Looked up from germline, CDR1 is SQVTM and CDR2 is ANQGSEA. V was pared by 5 bases and J by 4 bases, with 9 bases between. This CDR3 is built from 12 residues. The CDR3 DNA follows: TGCAGCGTTCGGAGTCGCGGAAACACCATATATTTT. Protein: CSVRSRGNTIYF.